The source of this T cell receptor beta chain is a study of blood T cell repertoires in COVID-19. In its sample, this clone was seen a few times. This table comes from immunoSEQ multiplex PCR, and its TCRdb copy is limited to in-frame clones, with some not included. The repertoire consists of approximately 210,000 clones, with around 83% occurring once and the leading ten covering about 8.1%. V lost 0 bases and J lost 6, with 12 bases in between. The CDR3 is 14 residues long. Germline CDR1 reads SGHVS; CDR2 reads FQNEAQ. Sequenced material: peripheral blood. The gene calls are TRBV7-8 and TRBJ2-7, with a possible D match to TRBD2 (6 bases). The TCR originated in a woman between 45 and 65 years old with acute or convalescent COVID-19. CDR3 sequence (DNA): TGTGCCAGCAGCTTAGCCGGGGGAGCACTCGAGCAGTACTTC. It specifies CASSLAGGALEQYF.